This is a list of T cell receptor beta chains from one sample in a study of graft-versus-host responses after intestinal transplantation. Profiled with immunoSEQ multiplex PCR; TCRdb holds only in-frame clones, not every one. The table records 4,000 to 6,000 clones, more than 20% of them present only once. The sample was alloreactive CD4+ T cells from a mixed lymphocyte reaction culture, taken before transplantation. The receptor set was obtained from a human patient who was an organ donor for intestinal transplantation. CDR3s include the opening cysteine and the closing phenylalanine or tryptophan. A D gene is named only where the DNA matches it firmly. Expanded clones are given a class, and other clones once, few, many or no size at all.

once	TRBV19	TRBD2	TRBJ2-7	CASSIGTSGPFGDYEQYF	TGTGCCAGTAGTATAGGGACTAGCGGACCGTTTGGGGACTACGAGCAGTACTTC
medium-sized	TRBV4-2	.	TRBJ1-2	CASSQEGLNYGYTF	TGTGCCAGCAGCCAAGAGGGACTGAATTATGGCTACACCTTC
few	TRBV28	.	TRBJ1-2	CASSLPRYGGYTF	TGTGCCAGCAGTTTGCCCAGGTATGGAGGCTACACCTTC
few	TRBV2	TRBD1	TRBJ1-1	CASSDLTGAEAFF	TGTGCCAGCAGTGACTTGACAGGGGCTGAAGCTTTCTTT
.	TRBV5-6	TRBD1	TRBJ1-2	CASSSGTGAPYGYTF	TGTGCCAGCAGTTCCGGGACAGGGGCCCCCTATGGCTACACCTTC
.	TRBV7-2	.	TRBJ2-7	CASSHRYSYEQYF	TGTGCCAGCAGCCATCGGTATTCATACGAGCAGTACTTC
.	TRBV11-3	TRBD2	TRBJ2-3	CASSSGTSGVTDTQYF	TGTGCCAGCAGCTCCGGGACTAGCGGGGTCACAGATACGCAGTATTTT
.	TRBV27	.	TRBJ2-1	CASSSPRGGSVEQFF	TGTGCCAGCAGCTCCCCCCGAGGAGGCTCTGTTGAGCAGTTCTTC
.	TRBV6-5	.	TRBJ1-2	CASSVSTPNYGYTF	TGTGCCAGCAGCGTCTCTACCCCTAACTATGGCTACACCTTC
medium-sized	TRBV15	.	TRBJ1-2	CATSRDPRGFYGYTF	TGTGCCACCAGCAGAGATCCCAGGGGTTTCTATGGCTACACCTTC
few	TRBV7-8	.	TRBJ2-5	CASSRSRGWETQYF	TGTGCCAGCAGCCGAAGCCGGGGGTGGGAGACCCAGTACTTC
medium-sized	TRBV29-1	TRBD2	TRBJ2-5	CSGGTSGPRETQYF	TGCAGCGGCGGGACTAGCGGGCCCAGGGAGACCCAGTACTTC
medium-sized	TRBV18	.	TRBJ1-2	CASSPRQIYGYTF	TGTGCCAGCTCACCGCGACAGATCTATGGCTACACCTTC
medium-sized	TRBV6-1	TRBD1	TRBJ2-3	CASSGYRGTDTQYF	TGTGCCAGCAGTGGGTACAGGGGAACAGATACGCAGTATTTT
medium-sized	TRBV30	TRBD1	TRBJ1-3	CAWTDRGRSGNTIYF	TGTGCCTGGACGGACAGGGGCCGCTCTGGAAACACCATATATTTT
.	TRBV11-3	.	TRBJ2-7	CASSLDTGNPIYEQYF	TGTGCCAGCAGCTTAGATACCGGGAACCCTATCTACGAGCAGTACTTC
few	TRBV7-9	TRBD2	TRBJ2-2	CASSLSGRATGELFF	TGTGCCAGCAGCCTTAGCGGGAGGGCCACCGGGGAGCTGTTTTTT
.	TRBV2	TRBD2	TRBJ2-7	CASSSERGGPYEQYF	TGTGCCAGCAGCTCGGAGCGGGGGGGACCCTACGAGCAGTACTTC
.	TRBV5-7	.	TRBJ1-2	CASSLGGGAGYTF	TGTGCCAGCAGCTTGGGGGGGGGAGCTGGCTACACCTTC
.	TRBV15	.	TRBJ1-4	CATSRDAGIGEKLFF	TGTGCCACCAGCAGAGATGCAGGGATTGGAGAAAAACTGTTTTTT
.	TRBV19	.	TRBJ1-6	CASSQNFGEFGSPLHF	TGTGCCAGTAGCCAAAACTTCGGGGAGTTCGGTTCACCCCTCCACTTT
.	TRBV6-5	.	TRBJ2-4	CASTPAGGPLSIQYF	TGTGCCAGCACCCCGGCCGGGGGACCCCTCTCCATTCAGTACTTC
.	TRBV7-9	.	TRBJ2-1	CASKWSSYNEQFF	TGTGCCAGCAAATGGAGCTCCTACAATGAGCAGTTCTTC
.	TRBV10-3	.	TRBJ2-1	CAISEAGTRANNEQFF	TGTGCCATCAGTGAGGCCGGGACACGAGCTAACAATGAGCAGTTCTTC
medium-sized	TRBV5-5	.	TRBJ2-7	CASSFTYEQYF	TGTGCCAGCAGCTTCACCTACGAGCAGTACTTC
.	TRBV2	TRBD2	TRBJ2-2	CASRLAVTGELFF	TGTGCCAGCAGACTAGCGGTTACCGGGGAGCTGTTTTTT
.	TRBV27	TRBD1	TRBJ1-4	CASSLRVGTVNEKLFF	TGTGCCAGCAGTTTACGGGTCGGGACAGTGAATGAAAAACTGTTTTTT
.	TRBV7-6	TRBD2	TRBJ2-7	CASSLSGGLYEQYF	TGTGCCAGCAGCTTATCGGGGGGACTCTACGAGCAGTACTTC
few	TRBV7-4	.	TRBJ2-5	CASIRRGQETQYF	TGTGCCAGCATCCGCCGGGGACAAGAGACCCAGTACTTC
.	TRBV30	.	TRBJ1-2	CAWIPPGRVSGYTF	TGTGCCTGGATCCCCCCGGGCAGGGTCTCTGGCTACACCTTC
many	TRBV18	.	TRBJ2-3	CASSSQDTQYF	TGTGCCAGCTCCTCACAAGATACGCAGTATTTT
few	TRBV5-4	.	TRBJ2-3	CASSFGGGRTTDTQYF	TGTGCCAGCAGCTTTGGTGGGGGCCGTACCACAGATACGCAGTATTTT
few	TRBV6-5	TRBD2	TRBJ2-7	CAISGGLAGDEQYF	TGTGCCATCAGTGGGGGACTAGCGGGAGACGAGCAGTACTTC
.	TRBV5-1	.	TRBJ2-5	CASSLVGDQYF	TGCGCCAGCAGCTTGGTGGGAGACCAGTACTTC
.	TRBV6-9	TRBD1	TRBJ2-7	CASCKQGYSYEQYF	TGTGCCAGCTGCAAACAGGGGTATTCCTACGAGCAGTACTTC
medium-sized	TRBV28	.	TRBJ1-1	CASSFIRLNTEAFF	TGTGCCAGCAGTTTTATACGGTTGAACACTGAAGCTTTCTTT
few	TRBV5-1	TRBD1	TRBJ1-2	CASSVFLLGQGDGYTF	TGCGCCAGCAGCGTATTCCTCTTGGGACAGGGGGATGGCTACACCTTC
few	TRBV5-4	TRBD2	TRBJ2-3	CASSSGTSRSTQYF	TGTGCCAGCAGCAGCGGGACTAGTCGATCTACGCAGTATTTT
.	TRBV5-8	TRBD2	TRBJ2-7	CASSSLAGLSYEQYF	TGTGCCAGCAGCTCACTAGCGGGGCTTTCCTACGAGCAGTACTTC
few	TRBV11-2	.	TRBJ2-7	CASSLDTYEQYF	TGTGCCAGCAGCTTAGACACCTACGAGCAGTACTTC
.	TRBV10-3	TRBD1	TRBJ2-7	CAIRTGGYEQYF	TGTGCCATCAGGACAGGGGGCTACGAGCAGTACTTC
.	TRBV2	.	TRBJ1-1	CASMVERGNTEAFF	TGTGCCAGCATGGTAGAAAGGGGAAACACTGAAGCTTTCTTT
.	TRBV10-3	TRBD1	TRBJ1-2	CAISGRDRSNYGYTF	TGTGCCATCAGTGGCCGGGACAGGTCTAACTATGGCTACACCTTC
.	TRBV18	.	TRBJ2-5	CASSLGLQETQYF	TGTGCCAGCTCCCTTGGACTACAAGAGACCCAGTACTTC
.	TRBV5-1	TRBD2	TRBJ2-5	CASSIIAGKETQYF	TGCGCCAGCAGCATAATAGCGGGAAAAGAGACCCAGTACTTC
few	TRBV6-5	TRBD1	TRBJ1-4	CASRKGQPNEKLFF	TGTGCCAGCAGGAAGGGACAGCCTAATGAAAAACTGTTTTTT
.	TRBV9	.	TRBJ2-1	CASSAPLGGRTNNEQFF	TGTGCCAGCAGCGCCCCTCTTGGGGGCAGGACAAACAATGAGCAGTTCTTC
.	TRBV6-5	.	TRBJ1-5	CASSYYSQGLPNRHF	TGTGCCAGCAGTTACTATTCCCAGGGGTTGCCCAATCGGCATTTT
medium-sized	TRBV7-6	.	TRBJ2-5	CASSPRGGPGHQETQYF	TGTGCCAGCAGTCCAAGGGGGGGACCGGGCCACCAAGAGACCCAGTACTTC
.	TRBV7-2	TRBD1	TRBJ1-4	CASSFGTGRLEKLFF	TGTGCCAGCAGCTTTGGGACAGGGAGGTTGGAAAAACTGTTTTTT
.	TRBV30	TRBD1	TRBJ2-3	CAGRNRGTDTQYF	TGTGCCGGCCGGAACAGGGGTACAGATACGCAGTATTTT
few	TRBV7-8	TRBD2	TRBJ2-7	CASSWGLAYEQYF	TGTGCCAGCAGCTGGGGACTAGCGTACGAGCAGTACTTC
medium-sized	TRBV6-5	TRBD1	TRBJ2-7	CATNRGHEQYF	TGTGCCACCAACAGGGGCCACGAGCAGTACTTC
medium-sized	TRBV2	.	TRBJ1-2	CASSNTRGSGGYTF	TGTGCCAGCAGTAATACCCGGGGATCGGGGGGCTACACCTTC
few	TRBV27	TRBD2	TRBJ2-3	CASRLAGGRTDTQYF	TGTGCCAGCAGGCTAGCGGGGGGTCGGACAGATACGCAGTATTTT
few	TRBV11-3	TRBD1	TRBJ2-2	CASSQTGGVYTGELFF	TGTGCCAGCAGCCAAACAGGGGGCGTTTATACCGGGGAGCTGTTTTTT
.	TRBV11-2	.	TRBJ1-1	CASSLGMSNTEAFF	TGTGCCAGCAGCTTAGGTATGTCGAACACTGAAGCTTTCTTT
.	TRBV9	.	TRBJ2-5	CASSVALAEGQETQYF	TGTGCCAGCAGCGTAGCATTAGCGGAGGGACAAGAGACCCAGTACTTC
few	TRBV6-6	TRBD2	TRBJ2-2	CASSRTSPTGELFF	TGTGCCAGCAGTCGGACTAGCCCCACCGGGGAGCTGTTTTTT
.	TRBV30	.	TRBJ1-3	CAWSRRQYSGNTIYF	TGTGCCTGGAGTAGGAGGCAGTACTCTGGAAACACCATATATTTT